This TCR beta chain was obtained from a study of OX40 agonist ivuxolimab in advanced cancers. The wider study: Ivuxolimab, an antibody that agonizes OX40 (CD134), was administered to the patients. Participants averaged about 66 years of age (range roughly 23 to 79) and were less than 85% male. Study conclusions and caveats: It was not determined which antigens were specifically recognized by the peripheral T cells that had undergone clonal expansion. Individuals who were partial responders at 0.1-3.0 mg/kg had clonal expansion that ranked among the lowest.

This clone was found a few times. Its antigen is unidentified. Clones were read by immunoSEQ multiplex PCR, and TCRdb kept only the in-frame ones, dropping some. The profile shows 80,000 to 95,000 clones, roughly 90% of them singletons. CDR1 and CDR2 (germline): MNHEY, SMNVEV (reference sequence). V shed 4 bases, J shed 3 bases, and the junction held 15 bases outside the gene matches. The CDR3 has 17 amino acids. This clonotype was obtained from an adult with an advanced solid tumor such as melanoma, head and neck, liver or kidney cancer. The chain carries TRBV27 and TRBJ2-7, with 7 bases aligning to TRBD2. Specimen: CD4+ or CD8+ T cells sorted from blood, collected in a trial of the OX40 agonist ivuxolimab. The CDR3 sequence is CASSSAISSGRSYEQYF. The CDR3 DNA sequence: TGTGCCAGCAGTTCTGCTATCTCTAGCGGACGAAGCTACGAGCAGTACTTC.